This entry lists 10 T cell receptor beta chains sequenced from one sample in a study of blood T cells in healthy people across ages. PCR was performed a second time for about 7 to 12 cycles using a sample-barcoded 5' primer and a J-beta primer mix. Each CDR3 protein is one row after TCRdb ran MiXCR on the 5' RACE reads. The data hold approximately 780,000 distinct CDR3 sequences, with under 30% observed a single time. The same sample was also used in a study of T cells of mothers and their children.

Specimen: blood. The receptor source for this set is a boy between 10 and 17 years old in good health.

This clonotype turned up a few times. The gene calls are TRBV5-8 and TRBJ2-1; tentative D call: TRBD2 (5 bases). Germline V CDR1 and CDR2: SGHTS, YDEGEE. The CDR3 is 15 amino acids. V was trimmed by 4 bases and J by 0 bases, leaving 11 bases between them. In nucleotides, the CDR3 is TGTGCCAGCAGCCGCGGACTCAGCTCCTACAATGAGCAGTTCTTC. This gives the protein CASSRGLSSYNEQFF. The entire variable domain, with the rest obtained from reference TRBV5-8 and TRBJ2-1, is as follows: EAGVTQSPTHLIKTRGQQATLRCSPISGHTSVYWYQQALGLGLQFLLWYDEGEERNRGNFPPRFSGRQFPNYSSELNVNALELEDSALYLCASSRGLSSYNEQFFGPGTRLTVL.

This clonotype has more than one count but fewer than ten. The V and J genes are TRBV6-5 and TRBJ2-7; no definite D call. This CDR3 has 14 amino acids. Germline V gives CDR1 MNHEY, CDR2 SVGAGI. Trimming left V 0 bases short and J 0 bases short, with 6 bases between. The CDR3 is CASSYSGRSYEQYF. The CDR3 DNA reads TGTGCCAGCAGTTACTCGGGTCGCTCCTACGAGCAGTACTTC.

This clonotype was picked up a small number of times. The J gene is TRBJ2-5, the V gene TRBV5-1; 10 nucleotides line up with TRBD2. The last part of the DNA fits TRBJ2-1 better; the J call may be wrong. Looked up from germline, CDR1 is SGHRS and CDR2 is YFSETQ. The CDR3 contains 14 residues. The CDR3 region has the DNA TGCGCCAGCAGTGATAGCGGGGGGCCCAATGAGCAGTTCTTC. This gives the protein CASSDSGGPNEQFF.

The chain joins TRBV7-9 to TRBJ1-6; the D is unclear. V lost 3 bases and J 8 bases, leaving 14 bases between the germline ends. CDR3 length: 15 residues. Germline V gene sequence: CDR1 SEHNR, CDR2 FQNEAQ (reference sequence). Here the CDR3 DNA reads TGTGCCAGCAGCTTCCCCGGATTGGGTGATTCACCCCTCCACTTT. Translation: CASSFPGLGDSPLHF.

The chain is built from TRBV2 and TRBJ2-5; 9 nucleotides line up with TRBD1. Germline loops: CDR1 SNHLY, CDR2 FYNNEI. Trimming at V came to 5 bases and at J to 2 bases, leaving 12 bases not matched to a gene. The CDR3 is 17 amino acids. The CDR3 DNA reads TGTGCCAGCAGTATCCCGGGACAGGGTGGAGGACAAGAGACCCAGTACTTC. It translates to CASSIPGQGGGQETQYF. Full variable domain (remainder filled in from reference TRBV2 and TRBJ2-5): EPEVTQTPSHQVTQMGQEVILRCVPISNHLYFYWYRQILGQKVEFLVSFYNNEISEKSEIFDDQFSVERPDGSNFTLKIRSTKLEDSAMYFCASSIPGQGGGQETQYFGPGTRLLVL.

This sequence joins TRBV20-1 and TRBJ2-7, with a possible D match to TRBD2 (5 bases). The V end was cut by 3 bases, the J end by 1 base, with 10 bases between. The CDR3 consists of 13 residues. Germline values: CDR1 DFQATT, CDR2 SNEGSKA (reference sequence). The CDR3 DNA reads as TGCAGTGCTAGGACGGGGTATTCCTACGAGCAGTACTTC. It yields the protein CSARTGYSYEQYF.

This clonotype appeared a few times. The chain is built from TRBV7-9 and TRBJ1-1, with 10 bases fitting TRBD1. The V segment lost 5 bases and the J segment 0 bases; nucleotides outside the gene matches: 9. The CDR3 covers 17 residues. Germline values: CDR1 SEHNR, CDR2 FQNEAQ (reference sequence). Here the CDR3 DNA reads TGTGCCAGCAGCCACGCTGGGGACAGGGGTTTGAACACTGAAGCTTTCTTT. Amino acid sequence: CASSHAGDRGLNTEAFF. The entire variable domain, with the rest obtained from reference TRBV7-9 and TRBJ1-1, is as follows: DTGVSQNPRHKITKRGQNVTFRCDPISEHNRLYWYRQTLGQGPEFLTYFQNEAQLEKSRLLSDRFSAERPKGSFSTLEIQRTEQGDSAMYLCASSHAGDRGLNTEAFFGQGTRLTVV.

As to this clonotype: One end of the junction does not line up with germline, which may come from a read error. The V and J genes are TRBV27 and TRBJ2-7, with 13 bases lining up with TRBD2. CDR1 and CDR2 from the germline V gene are MNHEY and SMNVEV (reference sequence). CDR3 length: 15 residues. The CDR3 DNA reads as TGTGCCAGCAGTCACCGACTAGCGGGGGGTTACGAGCAGCACTTC. Translating gives CASSHRLAGGYEQHF.

Many counts were recorded for this clonotype. This chain links TRBV12-3 or TRBV12-4 with TRBJ2-3; 7 positions agree with TRBD1. The J segment lost 2 bases and the V segment lost 7 bases, leaving 9 bases of the junction unmatched. This CDR3 has 15 residues. CDR3 amino acids: CASKKRQGPTDTQYF. As DNA, the CDR3 is TGTGCCAGCAAAAAACGACAGGGACCCACAGATACGCAGTATTTT.

The V and J genes are TRBV5-1 and TRBJ1-2; 7 bases are a match to TRBD1. Germline CDR1 reads SGHRS; CDR2 reads YFSETQ. The trim removed 0 bases at V and 4 bases at J, leaving 6 bases unmatched. The CDR3 spans 15 residues. The CDR3 coding sequence is TGCGCCAGCAGCTTGGGGACAGGCGCTTCCTATGGCTACACCTTC. Residues: CASSLGTGASYGYTF.